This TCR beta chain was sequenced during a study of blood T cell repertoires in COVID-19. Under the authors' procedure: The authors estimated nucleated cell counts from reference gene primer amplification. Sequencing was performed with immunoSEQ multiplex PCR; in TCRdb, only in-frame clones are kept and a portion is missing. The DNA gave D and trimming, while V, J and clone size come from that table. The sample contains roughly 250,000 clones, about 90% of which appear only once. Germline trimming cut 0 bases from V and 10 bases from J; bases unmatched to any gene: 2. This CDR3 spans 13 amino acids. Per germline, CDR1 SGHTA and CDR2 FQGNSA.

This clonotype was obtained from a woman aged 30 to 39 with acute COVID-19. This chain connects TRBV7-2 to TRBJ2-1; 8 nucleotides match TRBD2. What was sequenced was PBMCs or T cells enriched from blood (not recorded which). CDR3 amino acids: CASSLAGRGEQFF. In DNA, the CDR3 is TGTGCCAGCAGCTTAGCCGGGAGGGGGGAGCAGTTCTTC. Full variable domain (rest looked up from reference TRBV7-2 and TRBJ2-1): GAGVSQSPSNKVTEKGKDVELRCDPISGHTALYWYRQSLGQGLEFLIYFQGNSAPDKSGLPSDRFSAERTGGSVSTLTIQRTQQEDSAVYLCASSLAGRGEQFFGPGTRLTVL.